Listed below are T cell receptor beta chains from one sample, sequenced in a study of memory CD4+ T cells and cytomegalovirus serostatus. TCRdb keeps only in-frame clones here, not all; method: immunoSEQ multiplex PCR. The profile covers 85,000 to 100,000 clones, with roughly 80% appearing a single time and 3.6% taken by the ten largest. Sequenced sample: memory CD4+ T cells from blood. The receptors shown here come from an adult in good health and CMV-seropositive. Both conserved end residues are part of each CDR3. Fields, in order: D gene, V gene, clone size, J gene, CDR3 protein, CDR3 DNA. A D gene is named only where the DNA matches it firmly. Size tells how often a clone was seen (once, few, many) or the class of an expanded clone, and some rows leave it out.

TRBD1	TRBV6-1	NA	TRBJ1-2	CAGSVTGDGYTF	TGTGCCGGGAGTGTCACAGGGGATGGCTACACCTTC
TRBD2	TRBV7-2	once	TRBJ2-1	CASSLISPTTSGVSYEQFF	TGTGCCAGCAGCTTAATCTCCCCTACGACTAGCGGAGTTTCGTATGAGCAGTTCTTC
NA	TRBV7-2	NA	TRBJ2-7	CASSSAGSSGSYEQYF	TGTGCCAGCAGCTCCGCCGGTAGTAGCGGATCCTACGAGCAGTACTTC
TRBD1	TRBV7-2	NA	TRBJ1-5	CASSLEGQGNQPQHF	TGTGCCAGCAGCTTAGAGGGACAGGGCAATCAGCCCCAGCATTTT
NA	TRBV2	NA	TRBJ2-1	CASSGLARDNEQFF	TGTGCCAGCAGTGGGCTAGCGAGAGACAATGAGCAGTTCTTC
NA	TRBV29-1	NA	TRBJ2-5	CSVVQVGETQYF	TGCAGCGTTGTACAGGTGGGAGAGACCCAGTACTTC
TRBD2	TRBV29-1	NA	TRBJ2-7	CSVGTSGYEQYF	TGCAGCGTTGGGACTAGCGGATACGAGCAGTACTTC
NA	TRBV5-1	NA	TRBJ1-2	CASSPDRNYGYTF	TGCGCCAGCAGCCCGGACAGAAACTATGGCTACACCTTC
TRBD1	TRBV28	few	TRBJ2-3	CASSSLTGGTDTQYF	TGTGCCAGCAGTTCCCTGACAGGGGGGACAGATACGCAGTATTTT
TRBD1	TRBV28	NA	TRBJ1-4	CASRRDRGLGTNEKLFF	TGTGCCAGCAGACGGGACAGGGGGCTAGGGACTAATGAAAAACTGTTTTTT
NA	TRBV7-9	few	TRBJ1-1	CASSHHTGENTEAFF	TGTGCCAGCAGCCATCATACCGGGGAGAACACTGAAGCTTTCTTT
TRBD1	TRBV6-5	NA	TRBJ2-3	CASSYGQGITDTQYF	TGTGCCAGCAGTTACGGACAGGGGATCACAGATACGCAGTATTTT
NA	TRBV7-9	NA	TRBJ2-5	CASSRWREGGETQYF	TGTGCCAGCAGCCGATGGAGGGAAGGGGGGGAGACCCAGTACTTC
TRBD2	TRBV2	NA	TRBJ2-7	CASTRLAGGSEQYF	TGTGCCAGCACCCGACTAGCGGGAGGTTCCGAGCAGTACTTC
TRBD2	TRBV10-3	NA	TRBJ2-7	CAISESPLAGGIDEQYF	TGTGCCATCAGTGAGTCTCCCCTAGCGGGAGGAATAGACGAGCAGTACTTC
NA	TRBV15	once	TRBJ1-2	CATARWMRDGYTF	TGTGCCACCGCTCGGTGGATGAGGGATGGCTACACCTTC